This T cell receptor beta chain emerged from a study of blood T cell repertoires in COVID-19. Study overall: Whether acute or convalescent, the COVID-19 samples came from the United States, Italy and Spain.

The length of the CDR3 is 14 residues. Germline values: CDR1 MNHEY, CDR2 SVGAGI. V was pared by 4 bases and J by 4 bases, with 3 bases of the junction left unmatched. Original handling: Reference gene primer amplification yielded estimated nucleated cell counts. Repertoires were generated with immunoSEQ multiplex PCR, while TCRdb's copy carries only in-frame clones and drops some. V and J calls and clone size are as listed in that table; D and trimming were resolved from the DNA. This table holds around 150,000 clones, 86% found once. This clone has just one count. The V and J genes are TRBV6-5 and TRBJ2-2, with TRBD1 matching over 7 bases. The receptor was derived from a man in his 60s with acute or convalescent COVID-19. The material sequenced was peripheral blood. The CDR3 DNA sequence: TGTGCCAGCAGTTTCCCAGGGGGCACCGGGGAGCTGTTTTTT. Translating it yields CASSFPGGTGELFF.